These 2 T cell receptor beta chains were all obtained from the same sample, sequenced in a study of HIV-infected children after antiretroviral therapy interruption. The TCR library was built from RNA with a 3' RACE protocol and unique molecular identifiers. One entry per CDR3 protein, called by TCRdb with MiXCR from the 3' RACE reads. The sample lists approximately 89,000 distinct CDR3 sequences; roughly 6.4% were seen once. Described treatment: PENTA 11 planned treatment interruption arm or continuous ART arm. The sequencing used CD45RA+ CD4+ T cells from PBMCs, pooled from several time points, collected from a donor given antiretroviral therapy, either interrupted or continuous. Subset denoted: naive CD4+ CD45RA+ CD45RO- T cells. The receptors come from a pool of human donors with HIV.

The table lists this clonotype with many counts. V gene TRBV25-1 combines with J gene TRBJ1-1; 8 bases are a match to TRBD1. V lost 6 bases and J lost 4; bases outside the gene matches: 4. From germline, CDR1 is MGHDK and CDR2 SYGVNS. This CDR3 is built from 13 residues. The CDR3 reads CASRQGVATEAFF. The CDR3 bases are TGTGCCAGCAGACAGGGGGTCGCCACTGAAGCTTTCTTT.

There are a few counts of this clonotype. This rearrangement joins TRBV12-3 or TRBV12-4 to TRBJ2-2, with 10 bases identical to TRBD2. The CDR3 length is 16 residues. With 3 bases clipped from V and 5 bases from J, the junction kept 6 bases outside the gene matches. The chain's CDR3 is CASSFYVSGGTGELFF. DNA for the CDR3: TGTGCCAGCAGTTTTTATGTTAGCGGGGGGACCGGGGAGCTGTTTTTT.